A selection of T cell receptor beta chains follows, all from one sample in a study of metastatic and nonmetastatic thyroid tumors. With MiXCR, TCRdb called clones anew from the PCR reads. This table has tens of thousands of clones, roughly 20% appearing once. Sequenced sample: blood. The receptors were sampled from a female donor with papillary thyroid cancer or a benign thyroid nodule (not recorded which). Some clones in this sample may be carry-over from other donors' samples. Both conserved end residues are part of each CDR3. A D gene is named only where the DNA matches it firmly. For some rows the clone size is stated as once, few or many, or as a class when expanded; others skip it.

j_gene: TRBJ2-4
d_gene: TRBD2
v_gene: TRBV14
abundance: NA
CDR3aa: CASSQAGAKNIQYF
CDR3nt: TGTGCCAGCAGCCAGGCGGGAGCTAAAAACATTCAGTACTTC

j_gene: TRBJ2-1
d_gene: NA
v_gene: TRBV28
abundance: many
CDR3aa: CASSLGRAEQFF
CDR3nt: TGTGCCAGCAGTTTAGGGCGGGCTGAGCAGTTCTTC

j_gene: TRBJ1-1
d_gene: NA
v_gene: TRBV12-3/TRBV12-4
abundance: many
CDR3aa: CASSFEGYTEAFF
CDR3nt: TGTGCCAGCAGTTTCGAGGGGTACACTGAAGCTTTCTTT

j_gene: TRBJ2-1
d_gene: NA
v_gene: TRBV11-1
abundance: NA
CDR3aa: CASRSGSCSYNEQFF
CDR3nt: TGTGCCAGCAGGTCCGGGTCCTGCTCCTACAATGAGCAGTTCTTC

j_gene: TRBJ2-3
d_gene: TRBD2
v_gene: TRBV20-1
abundance: many
CDR3aa: CSASQAGGTDTQYF
CDR3nt: TGCAGTGCTAGTCAAGCGGGAGGCACAGATACGCAGTATTTT

j_gene: TRBJ1-1
d_gene: NA
v_gene: TRBV4-2
abundance: many
CDR3aa: CASSQNTEAFF
CDR3nt: TGTGCCAGCAGCCAAAACACTGAAGCTTTCTTT

j_gene: TRBJ2-1
d_gene: TRBD2
v_gene: TRBV6-2/TRBV6-3
abundance: many
CDR3aa: CASSYEWLAGKNEQFF
CDR3nt: TGTGCCAGCAGTTACGAATGGCTAGCGGGCAAGAATGAGCAGTTCTTC

j_gene: TRBJ1-1
d_gene: TRBD1
v_gene: TRBV9
abundance: many
CDR3aa: CASSPTVRQGPGDTEAFF
CDR3nt: TGTGCCAGCAGCCCCACTGTCCGACAGGGCCCAGGGGACACTGAAGCTTTCTTT

j_gene: TRBJ2-3
d_gene: TRBD2
v_gene: TRBV27
abundance: many
CDR3aa: CASSFGGRDTQYF
CDR3nt: TGTGCCAGCAGTTTCGGCGGGAGAGATACGCAGTATTTT

j_gene: TRBJ2-3
d_gene: NA
v_gene: TRBV30
abundance: NA
CDR3aa: CACGGAGIRDTHYF
CDR3nt: TGTGCCTGCGGCGGCGCGGGAATACGAGATACGCATTATTTT

j_gene: TRBJ1-1
d_gene: TRBD1
v_gene: TRBV28
abundance: many
CDR3aa: CASSPTGGADTEAFF
CDR3nt: TGTGCCAGCAGCCCCACAGGGGGCGCGGACACTGAAGCTTTCTTT

j_gene: TRBJ2-7
d_gene: NA
v_gene: TRBV7-2
abundance: NA
CDR3aa: CASSAQIRDEQYF
CDR3nt: TGTGCCAGCAGCGCTCAGATCCGCGACGAGCAGTACTTC

j_gene: TRBJ2-2
d_gene: TRBD2
v_gene: TRBV7-7
abundance: many
CDR3aa: CASSSRTSGSVTGELFF
CDR3nt: TGTGCTAGCAGCTCGAGGACTAGCGGGAGCGTCACCGGGGAGCTGTTTTTT

j_gene: TRBJ2-3
d_gene: TRBD2
v_gene: TRBV18
abundance: NA
CDR3aa: CASSPRTSGPTDTQYF
CDR3nt: TGTGCCAGCTCACCCAGGACTAGCGGCCCCACAGATACGCAGTATTTT

j_gene: TRBJ2-5
d_gene: TRBD1
v_gene: TRBV18
abundance: many
CDR3aa: CASSLDDRGTQYF
CDR3nt: TGTGCCAGCTCACTCGACGACAGGGGGACCCAGTACTTC

j_gene: TRBJ2-2
d_gene: NA
v_gene: TRBV24-1
abundance: many
CDR3aa: CATSDWANTGELFF
CDR3nt: TGTGCCACCAGTGATTGGGCCAACACCGGGGAGCTGTTTTTT

j_gene: TRBJ2-2
d_gene: NA
v_gene: TRBV6-4
abundance: many
CDR3aa: CASSGSGTGELFF
CDR3nt: TGTGCCAGCAGTGGTAGCGGCACCGGGGAGCTGTTTTTT

j_gene: TRBJ1-1
d_gene: NA
v_gene: TRBV18
abundance: many
CDR3aa: CASSRKIGRAEVNTEAFF
CDR3nt: TGTGCCAGCTCGCGGAAAATCGGGAGGGCGGAGGTGAACACTGAAGCTTTCTTT

j_gene: TRBJ2-7
d_gene: TRBD2
v_gene: TRBV7-2
abundance: NA
CDR3aa: CASSPRTSGTWEQYF
CDR3nt: TGTGCCAGCAGCCCCCGGACTAGCGGGACTTGGGAGCAGTACTTC

j_gene: TRBJ1-2
d_gene: NA
v_gene: TRBV27
abundance: many
CDR3aa: CASSLGAATYGYTF
CDR3nt: TGTGCCAGCAGTTTAGGGGCAGCTACCTATGGCTACACCTTC

j_gene: TRBJ2-7
d_gene: NA
v_gene: TRBV3-1
abundance: many
CDR3aa: CASSQGREVKYF
CDR3nt: TGTGCCAGCAGCCAAGGCAGGGAAGTGAAGTACTTC

j_gene: TRBJ1-5
d_gene: TRBD1
v_gene: TRBV2
abundance: many
CDR3aa: CASSEYSRDRNQPQHF
CDR3nt: TGTGCCAGCAGTGAATATAGTCGGGACAGAAATCAGCCCCAGCATTTT

j_gene: TRBJ2-1
d_gene: TRBD2
v_gene: TRBV11-1
abundance: many
CDR3aa: CASSPWTSGSSHEQFF
CDR3nt: TGTGCCAGCAGCCCTTGGACTAGCGGGAGCAGTCATGAGCAGTTCTTC

j_gene: TRBJ2-5
d_gene: TRBD1
v_gene: TRBV5-1
abundance: many
CDR3aa: CASSLRDSIQETQYF
CDR3nt: TGCGCCAGCAGCCTTCGGGACAGCATACAAGAGACCCAGTACTTC

j_gene: TRBJ2-3
d_gene: NA
v_gene: TRBV9
abundance: many
CDR3aa: CASSVGGVSTDTQYF
CDR3nt: TGTGCCAGCAGCGTAGGTGGGGTTAGCACAGATACGCAGTATTTT

j_gene: TRBJ1-6
d_gene: TRBD1
v_gene: TRBV28
abundance: many
CDR3aa: CASSLGTGDDSPLHF
CDR3nt: TGTGCCAGCAGTTTAGGGACAGGGGATGATTCACCCCTCCACTTT

j_gene: TRBJ2-7
d_gene: NA
v_gene: TRBV5-1
abundance: NA
CDR3aa: CASSPGSRSYYEQYF
CDR3nt: TGCGCCAGCAGCCCCGGCTCGCGGTCTTACTACGAGCAGTACTTC

j_gene: TRBJ1-2
d_gene: NA
v_gene: TRBV10-3
abundance: NA
CDR3aa: CAITSRQRNYGYTF
CDR3nt: TGTGCCATCACCTCTCGACAGCGCAACTATGGCTACACCTTC

j_gene: TRBJ2-1
d_gene: NA
v_gene: TRBV24-1
abundance: many
CDR3aa: CATGVGHNEQFF
CDR3nt: TGTGCCACCGGAGTGGGCCACAACGAGCAGTTCTTC

j_gene: TRBJ2-3
d_gene: TRBD2
v_gene: TRBV4-1
abundance: NA
CDR3aa: CASSQGQSSGGTDTQYF
CDR3nt: TGCGCCAGCAGCCAAGGTCAGTCTAGCGGGGGGACAGATACGCAGTATTTT

j_gene: TRBJ2-7
d_gene: NA
v_gene: TRBV28
abundance: many
CDR3aa: CASSLPIVGGNDEQYF
CDR3nt: TGTGCCAGCAGTTTACCCATTGTGGGTGGGAACGACGAGCAGTACTTC

j_gene: TRBJ2-1
d_gene: TRBD2
v_gene: TRBV7-3
abundance: NA
CDR3aa: CASISTSVSTNEQFF
CDR3nt: TGTGCCAGCATCTCGACTAGCGTGAGTACGAATGAGCAGTTCTTC

j_gene: TRBJ2-2
d_gene: NA
v_gene: TRBV19
abundance: many
CDR3aa: CASRPAVRTGELFF
CDR3nt: TGTGCCAGTAGGCCAGCGGTAAGGACCGGGGAGCTGTTTTTT

j_gene: TRBJ2-2
d_gene: NA
v_gene: TRBV19
abundance: many
CDR3aa: CASSDRTGELFF
CDR3nt: TGTGCCAGTAGCGACAGGACCGGGGAGCTGTTTTTT

j_gene: TRBJ2-5
d_gene: TRBD1
v_gene: TRBV29-1
abundance: many
CDR3aa: CSVAGGRGETQYF
CDR3nt: TGCAGCGTGGCAGGGGGCAGGGGGGAGACCCAGTACTTC

j_gene: TRBJ2-2
d_gene: TRBD1
v_gene: TRBV20-1
abundance: many
CDR3aa: CSARPSGTANTGELFF
CDR3nt: TGCAGTGCTAGACCATCCGGGACAGCGAACACCGGGGAGCTGTTTTTT

j_gene: TRBJ2-5
d_gene: NA
v_gene: TRBV10-3
abundance: many
CDR3aa: CASGGQRETQYF
CDR3nt: TGTGCCTCCGGCGGACAGCGGGAGACCCAGTACTTC

j_gene: TRBJ2-3
d_gene: NA
v_gene: TRBV20-1
abundance: NA
CDR3aa: CSAGDRTFTDTRYF
CDR3nt: TGCAGTGCTGGAGATCGGACATTCACAGATACGCGGTATTTT

j_gene: TRBJ2-1
d_gene: TRBD1
v_gene: TRBV4-1
abundance: once
CDR3aa: CASRRGTGYNEQFF
CDR3nt: TGCGCCAGCAGACGGGGGACAGGCTACAATGAGCAGTTCTTC

j_gene: TRBJ2-2
d_gene: TRBD1
v_gene: TRBV7-3
abundance: NA
CDR3aa: CASSLTRTGHTENTGELFF
CDR3nt: TGTGCCAGCAGCTTGACCCGGACAGGGCACACCGAAAACACCGGGGAGCTGTTTTTT

j_gene: TRBJ2-2
d_gene: NA
v_gene: TRBV6-2/TRBV6-3
abundance: many
CDR3aa: CASSYSGATGELFF
CDR3nt: TGTGCCAGCAGTTATAGCGGAGCCACCGGGGAGCTGTTTTTT

j_gene: TRBJ2-7
d_gene: NA
v_gene: TRBV18
abundance: NA
CDR3aa: CASSPDRSFEQYF
CDR3nt: TGTGCCAGCTCACCGGATCGAAGCTTCGAGCAGTACTTC